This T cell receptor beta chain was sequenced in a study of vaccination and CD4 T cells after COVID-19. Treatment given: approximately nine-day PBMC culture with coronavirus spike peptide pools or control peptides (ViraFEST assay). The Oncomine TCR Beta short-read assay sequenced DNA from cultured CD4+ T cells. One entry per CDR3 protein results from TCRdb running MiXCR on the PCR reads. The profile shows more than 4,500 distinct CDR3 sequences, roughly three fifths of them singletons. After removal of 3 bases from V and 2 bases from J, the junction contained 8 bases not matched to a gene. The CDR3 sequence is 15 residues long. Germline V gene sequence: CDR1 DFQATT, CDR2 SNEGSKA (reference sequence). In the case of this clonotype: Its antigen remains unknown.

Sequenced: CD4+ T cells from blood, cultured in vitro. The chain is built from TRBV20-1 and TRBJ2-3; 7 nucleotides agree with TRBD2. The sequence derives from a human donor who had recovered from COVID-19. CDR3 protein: CSARRRGRYTDTQYF. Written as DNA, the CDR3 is TGCAGTGCTAGGCGGCGGGGGAGATACACAGATACGCAGTATTTT.